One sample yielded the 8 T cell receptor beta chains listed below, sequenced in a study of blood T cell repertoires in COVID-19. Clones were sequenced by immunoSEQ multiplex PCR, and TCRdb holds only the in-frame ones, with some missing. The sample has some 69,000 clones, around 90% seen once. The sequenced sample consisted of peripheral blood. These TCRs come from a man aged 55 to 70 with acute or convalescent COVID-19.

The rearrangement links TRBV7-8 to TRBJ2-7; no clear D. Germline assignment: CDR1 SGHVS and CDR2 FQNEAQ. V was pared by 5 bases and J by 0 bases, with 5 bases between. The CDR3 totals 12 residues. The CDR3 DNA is TGTGCCAGCAGCCAGAGCTCCTACGAGCAGTACTTC. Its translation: CASSQSSYEQYF.

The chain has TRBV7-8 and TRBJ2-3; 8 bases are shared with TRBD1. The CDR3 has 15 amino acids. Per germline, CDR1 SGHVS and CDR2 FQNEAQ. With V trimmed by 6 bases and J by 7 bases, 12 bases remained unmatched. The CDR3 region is CASSTARTGRNTQYF. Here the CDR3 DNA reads TGTGCCAGCAGTACGGCAAGGACAGGGCGAAATACGCAGTATTTT.

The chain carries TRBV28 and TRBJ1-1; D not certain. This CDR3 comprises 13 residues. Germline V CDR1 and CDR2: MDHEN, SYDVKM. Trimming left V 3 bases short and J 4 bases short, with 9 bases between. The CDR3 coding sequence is TGTGCCAGCAGTTTTCCGGGTGCCACTGAAGCTTTCTTT. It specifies CASSFPGATEAFF.

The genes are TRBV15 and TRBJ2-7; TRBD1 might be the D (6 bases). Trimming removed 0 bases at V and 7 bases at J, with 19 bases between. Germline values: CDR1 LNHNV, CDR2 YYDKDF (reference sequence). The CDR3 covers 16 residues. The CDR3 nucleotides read TGTGCCACCAGCAGAGATATGACAGGACTCCTTGGGGAGCAGTACTTC. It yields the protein CATSRDMTGLLGEQYF.

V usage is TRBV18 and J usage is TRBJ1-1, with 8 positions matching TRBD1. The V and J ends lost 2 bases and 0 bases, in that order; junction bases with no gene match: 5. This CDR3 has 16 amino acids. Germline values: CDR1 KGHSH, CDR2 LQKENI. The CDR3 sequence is CASSPASGGLNTEAFF. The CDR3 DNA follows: TGTGCCAGCTCACCAGCGTCAGGGGGCTTGAACACTGAAGCTTTCTTT. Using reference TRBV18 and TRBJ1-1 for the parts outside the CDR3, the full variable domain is NAGVMQNPRHLVRRRGQEARLRCSPMKGHSHVYWYRQLPEEGLKFMVYLQKENIIDESGMPKERFSAEFPKEGPSILRIQQVVRGDSAAYFCASSPASGGLNTEAFFGQGTRLTVV.

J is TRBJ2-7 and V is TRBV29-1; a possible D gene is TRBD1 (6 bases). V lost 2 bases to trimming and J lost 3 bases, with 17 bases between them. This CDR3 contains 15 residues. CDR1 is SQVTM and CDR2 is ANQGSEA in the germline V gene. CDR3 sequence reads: CSVESNRESNYEQYF. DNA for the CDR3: TGCAGCGTTGAATCGAACAGGGAGTCTAACTACGAGCAGTACTTC.

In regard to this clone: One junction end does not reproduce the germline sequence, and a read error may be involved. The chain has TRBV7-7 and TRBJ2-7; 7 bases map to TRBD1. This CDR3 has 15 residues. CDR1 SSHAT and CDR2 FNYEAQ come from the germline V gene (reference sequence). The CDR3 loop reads CASSPDRASSYEQYF. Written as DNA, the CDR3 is TGTGCTAGCAGCCCCGACAGGGCTAGCTCCTACGAGCAGTACTTC.

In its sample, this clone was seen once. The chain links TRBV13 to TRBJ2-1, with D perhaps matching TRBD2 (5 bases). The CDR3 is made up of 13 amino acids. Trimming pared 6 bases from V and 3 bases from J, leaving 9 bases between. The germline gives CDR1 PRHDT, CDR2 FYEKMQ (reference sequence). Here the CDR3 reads CASSLRGYNEQFF. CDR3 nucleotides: TGTGCCAGCAGTTTACGGGGCTACAATGAGCAGTTCTTC.